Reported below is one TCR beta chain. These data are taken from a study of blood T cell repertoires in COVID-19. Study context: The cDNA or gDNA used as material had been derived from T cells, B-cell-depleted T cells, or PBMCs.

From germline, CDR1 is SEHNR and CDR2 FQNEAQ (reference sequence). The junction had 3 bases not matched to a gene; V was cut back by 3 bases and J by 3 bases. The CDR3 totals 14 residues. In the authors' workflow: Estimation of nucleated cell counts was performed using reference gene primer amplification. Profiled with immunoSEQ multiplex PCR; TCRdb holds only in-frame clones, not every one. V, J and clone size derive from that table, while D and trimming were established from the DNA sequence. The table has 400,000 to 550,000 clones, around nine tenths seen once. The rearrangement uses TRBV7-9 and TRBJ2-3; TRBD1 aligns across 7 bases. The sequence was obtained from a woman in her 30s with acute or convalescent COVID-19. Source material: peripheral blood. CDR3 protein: CASSFAQGTDTQYF. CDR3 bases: TGTGCCAGCAGCTTTGCACAGGGGACAGATACGCAGTATTTT.